These 32 T cell receptor beta chains were all obtained from the same sample, sequenced in a study of blood T cells in healthy people across ages. Primed by a sample-barcoded 5' primer and a J-beta primer mix, a second PCR proceeded for roughly 6 to 12 cycles. TCRdb re-called the 5' RACE reads with MiXCR, one entry per CDR3 protein. The sample lists about 1.4 million distinct CDR3 sequences, approximately 60% occurring once. The source material was blood. These receptors originate from a young man in good health.

The CDR3 nucleotides are TGTGCCACCAGTGATTTGGGAAAACAGAGCACAGATACGCAGTATTTT. Residues: CATSDLGKQSTDTQYF. This chain links TRBV24-1 with TRBJ2-3, with unresolved D. With 0 bases removed from V and 0 bases from J, the gap between germline ends came to 9 bases. Germline CDR1 and CDR2: KGHDR and SFDVKD. The CDR3 runs to 16 residues.

J is TRBJ2-5 and V is TRBV12-5; D uncertain. The J call may be in error: the DNA end matches TRBJ2-7 better. CDR1 and CDR2 from the germline V gene are LGHNT and FRNRAP. The CDR3 contains 16 residues. The CDR3 here is CASGLEGGTHIYEQYF. The CDR3 DNA reads TGTGCTAGTGGTTTGGAGGGCGGTACCCATATTTACGAGCAGTACTTC.

J is TRBJ1-4 and V is TRBV12-3 or TRBV12-4; D ambiguous. Between the trimmed V and J ends, which lost 2 bases and 5 bases, there was a span of 9 bases. There are 14 residues in the CDR3. The CDR3: CASSLSGENEKLFF. The CDR3 nucleotides are TGTGCCAGCAGTTTATCAGGCGAAAATGAAAAACTGTTTTTT.

This chain joins TRBV4-2 and TRBJ1-2, with D tentatively TRBD1 (5 bases). CDR1 is LGHNA and CDR2 is YNFKEQ in the germline V gene. The V gene lost 1 base and the J gene lost 4 bases, with 16 bases spanning the gap. The CDR3 runs 16 residues. CDR3 in DNA: TGTGCCAGCAGCCAAGGAGCGACAGAAGAAGTCTATGGCTACACCTTC. It yields the protein CASSQGATEEVYGYTF.

The rearrangement links TRBV4-2 to TRBJ1-1; 7 nucleotides line up with TRBD1. CDR3 length: 17 residues. V was clipped by 0 bases and J by 0 bases; unmatched bases: 7. Germline V gene lookup returns CDR1 LGHNA and CDR2 YNFKEQ. The CDR3 is CASSQEAAGGMNTEAFF. For the CDR3, the DNA is TGTGCCAGCAGCCAAGAGGCGGCAGGGGGGATGAACACTGAAGCTTTCTTT.

The genes are TRBV2 and TRBJ2-3; no definite D call. CDR1 is SNHLY and CDR2 is FYNNEI in the germline V gene. The CDR3 totals 16 residues. Trimming removed 8 bases at V and 6 bases at J, with 24 bases between. The CDR3 protein is CASGPGWAPLGDTQYF. The CDR3 DNA sequence: TGTGCCAGCGGGCCCGGGTGGGCCCCACTGGGGGATACGCAGTATTTT. Full variable domain (outside the CDR3, taken from reference TRBV2 and TRBJ2-3): EPEVTQTPSHQVTQMGQEVILRCVPISNHLYFYWYRQILGQKVEFLVSFYNNEISEKSEIFDDQFSVERPDGSNFTLKIRSTKLEDSAMYFCASGPGWAPLGDTQYFGPGTRLTVL.

This clonotype showed up just a few times. The rearrangement links TRBV4-2 to TRBJ2-1; the match to TRBD2 covers 11 bases. The CDR3 contains 17 residues. J was trimmed by 1 base and V by 6 bases; bases with no gene match: 8. Germline CDR1 and CDR2: LGHNA and YNFKEQ. In DNA, the CDR3 is TGTGCCAGCAGTCTTCCAATAGCGGGGGGGTCCTACAATGAGCAGTTCTTC. This translates into CASSLPIAGGSYNEQFF.

This clonotype was seen only a few times. With a much larger clone just one base away, this may be a read error. The chain is built from TRBV20-1 and TRBJ2-1, with TRBD2 matching 9 bases. Germline-derived CDR1 and CDR2 are DFQATT and SNEGSKA (reference sequence). Trimming took 0 bases from V and 7 from J; bases not matched to a gene: 7. The CDR3 spans 15 residues. The CDR3 coding sequence is TGCAGTGCTAGAGATGGGGGAGCGGGAGGTAATGAGCAGTTCTTC. This gives the protein CSARDGGAGGNEQFF.

This clonotype was counted between two and nine times. CDR3 amino acids: CASSQDSGFGAYGYTF. DNA for the CDR3: TGCGCCAGCAGCCAAGATTCTGGGTTCGGGGCGTATGGCTACACCTTC. The chain combines TRBV4-1 with TRBJ1-2; D possibly corresponds to TRBD1 (5 bases). Germline V lookup: CDR1 MGHRA, CDR2 YSYEKL. The ends were cut back, 0 bases at V and 5 bases at J, with 16 bases in the middle. The CDR3 has 16 amino acids.

The chain links TRBV20-1 to TRBJ2-1; no definite D call. Germline V lookup: CDR1 DFQATT, CDR2 SNEGSKA (reference sequence). There are 11 residues in the CDR3. V shed 3 bases and J shed 6 bases, with 6 bases lying between them. The CDR3 bases are TGCAGTGCTAGTTTCGGCAATGAGCAGTTCTTC. Encoded protein: CSASFGNEQFF.

This clonotype was recorded once. This chain links TRBV12-3 or TRBV12-4 with TRBJ1-5; 10 positions match TRBD1. V dropped 1 base and J dropped 5; count of bases not matched to a gene: 5. The CDR3 has 16 amino acids. The CDR3 region has the DNA TGTGCCAGCAGTTTAGAAGTTGGGACAGGGGATCAGCCCCAGCATTTT. It yields the protein CASSLEVGTGDQPQHF.

This chain links TRBV7-2 with TRBJ1-2, with TRBD1 as a possible D gene (6 bases). Germline values: CDR1 SGHTA, CDR2 FQGNSA. Between the trimmed V and J ends, which lost 5 bases and 8 bases, there was a span of 21 bases. The CDR3 has 15 amino acids. The CDR3 nucleotides are TGTGCCAGCAGCCCGGTGGGGGCACAGAGCAGGGGCTACACCTTC. Its protein is CASSPVGAQSRGYTF.

The chain uses TRBV13 and TRBJ1-1; possibly TRBD1 for D (5 bases). V was clipped by 4 bases and J by 1 base, with 13 bases between them. The CDR3 contains 15 residues. Germline V gene lookup returns CDR1 PRHDT and CDR2 FYEKMQ (reference sequence). The CDR3 spells CASSSGTSGNTEAFF. In nucleotides, the CDR3 is TGTGCCAGCAGCTCCGGGACTTCCGGGAACACTGAAGCTTTCTTT.

V gene TRBV3-1 combines with J gene TRBJ2-7; D remains unclear. The V gene's germline CDR1 is LGHDT and CDR2 YNNKEL (reference sequence). V was clipped by 0 bases and J by 3 bases, with 12 bases between them. The CDR3 totals 15 residues. The CDR3 sequence: CASSQERQLFYEQYF. CDR3 coding DNA: TGTGCCAGCAGCCAAGAGCGTCAACTTTTCTACGAGCAGTACTTC.

The chain joins TRBV20-1 to TRBJ2-7; the match to TRBD2 covers 9 bases. The germline V gene encodes CDR1 DFQATT and CDR2 SNEGSKA (reference sequence). With V trimmed by 7 bases and J by 0 bases, 4 bases remained unmatched. This CDR3 is 13 amino acids long. The CDR3 here is CSGLAESSYEQYF. In DNA, the CDR3 is TGCAGTGGACTAGCGGAAAGCTCCTACGAGCAGTACTTC.

The table lists this clonotype with a few counts. The chain recombines TRBV12-3 or TRBV12-4 with TRBJ1-6; no definite D call. Trimming pared 1 base from V and 4 bases from J, leaving 8 bases between. The CDR3 loop spans 15 amino acids. The chain's CDR3 is CASSLDTMYNSPLHF. The DNA of the CDR3 is TGTGCCAGCAGTTTAGACACTATGTATAATTCACCCCTCCACTTT.

This chain uses TRBV6-5 with TRBJ2-7; a possible D gene is TRBD2 (5 bases). The J call is uncertain, as TRBJ2-5 better fits the DNA end. The CDR3 has 14 amino acids. CDR1 and CDR2 from the germline V gene are MNHEY and SVGAGI. The CDR3 DNA reads as TGTGCCAGCAGGGGCGGAGGTAGCGTTGGGACCCAGTACTTC. It translates to CASRGGGSVGTQYF.

The sample holds a few counts of this clonotype. This chain joins TRBV11-2 and TRBJ2-1; tentatively, D is TRBD1 (5 bases). Trimming took off 1 base at V and 1 base at J, with 8 bases between the two ends. Looked up from germline, CDR1 is SGHAT and CDR2 is FQNNGV. There are 15 residues in the CDR3. DNA for the CDR3: TGTGCCAGCAGCTTAGCTAGGACATCCTACAATGAGCAGTTCTTC. Its translation: CASSLARTSYNEQFF.

The genes are TRBV3-1 and TRBJ2-1; D is uncertain. This CDR3 has 16 amino acids. The germline V gene has CDR1 LGHDT and CDR2 YNNKEL (reference sequence). V shed 5 bases and J shed 0 bases, with 14 bases lying between them. CDR3 DNA sequence: TGTGCCAGCAGCTCCAAGGCGGCTAGCTCCTACAATGAGCAGTTCTTC. It translates to CASSSKAASSYNEQFF.

The chain has TRBV12-3 or TRBV12-4 and TRBJ2-1, with D possibly TRBD2 on 5 matching bases. This CDR3 comprises 11 residues. V was clipped by 7 bases and J by 9 bases, with 10 bases between them. CDR3 sequence reads: CASTPSGEQFF. DNA for the CDR3: TGTGCCAGCACCCCAAGCGGTGAGCAGTTCTTC.

The chain uses TRBV27 and TRBJ2-7, with D hard to call. Germline V gene data show CDR1 as MNHEY and CDR2 as SMNVEV (reference sequence). V was trimmed by 5 bases and J by 3 bases, leaving 11 bases between them. The CDR3 contains 13 residues. CDR3 DNA sequence: TGTGCCAGCAGTCCCCTACCGATCTACGAGCAGTACTTC. This encodes CASSPLPIYEQYF.

The chain has TRBV3-1 and TRBJ2-7; D is ambiguous. This CDR3 contains 14 residues. CDR1 and CDR2 (germline): LGHDT, YNNKEL (reference sequence). Trimming removed 3 bases from V and 0 bases from J, with 9 bases in between. The chain's CDR3 is CASSHHFVSYEQYF. Written as DNA, the CDR3 is TGTGCCAGCAGCCACCATTTCGTCTCCTACGAGCAGTACTTC.

This clonotype was recorded a few times. The V gene is TRBV20-1, the J gene TRBJ2-1; 8 nucleotides align to TRBD1. The length of the CDR3 is 20 residues. V was clipped by 1 base and J by 5 bases; unmatched bases: 22. Germline CDR1 and CDR2: DFQATT and SNEGSKA (reference sequence). The CDR3 loop is CSARVGLGPTGALTNNEQFF. The CDR3 nucleotides are TGCAGTGCTAGAGTGGGGTTGGGGCCGACAGGGGCGTTGACGAACAATGAGCAGTTCTTC.

The rearrangement joins TRBV20-1 to TRBJ1-5, with D unresolved. V was shortened by 6 bases and J by 2 bases, with 11 bases between the two germline ends. The V gene's germline CDR1 is DFQATT and CDR2 SNEGSKA (reference sequence). This CDR3 is built from 13 residues. CDR3 bases: TGCAGTGCCCCATCTGAGGGCAATCAGCCCCAGCATTTT. As protein: CSAPSEGNQPQHF.

Only a few counts were recorded for this clonotype. This sequence joins TRBV7-2 and TRBJ2-4; D might be TRBD1 (6 bases). The ends were cut back, 2 bases at V and 7 bases at J, with 9 bases in the middle. There are 13 residues in the CDR3. The germline CDR1 and CDR2 sequences are SGHTA and FQGNSA. Written as DNA, the CDR3 is TGTGCCAGCAGCTTAACAGGGAAGAACATTCAGTACTTC. Residues: CASSLTGKNIQYF.

This chain uses TRBV14 with TRBJ2-7; D might be TRBD1 (6 bases). The CDR3 is made up of 16 amino acids. V dropped 3 bases and J dropped 2 bases, with 17 bases sitting between them. Germline V gives CDR1 SGHDN, CDR2 FVKESK. The CDR3 sequence is CASSHVPGHQPYEQYF. The CDR3 nucleotides read TGTGCCAGCAGCCATGTTCCGGGACACCAACCCTACGAGCAGTACTTC.

The rearrangement joins TRBV7-2 to TRBJ2-3; D is ambiguous. V lost 5 bases and J lost 2, with 14 bases in between. Germline-derived CDR1 and CDR2 are SGHTA and FQGNSA. The CDR3 is made up of 15 amino acids. The CDR3 DNA reads TGTGCCAGCAGCATGGGCGGCCAATTCACAGATACGCAGTATTTT. This gives the protein CASSMGGQFTDTQYF.

The gene calls are TRBV29-1 and TRBJ1-1; the D is unclear. The V end lost 6 bases, the J end lost 10 bases, and 18 bases lay between the germline ends. Per germline, CDR1 SQVTM and CDR2 ANQGSEA. The CDR3 contains 12 residues. The CDR3: CSVQDPTGGAFF. The CDR3 DNA is TGCAGCGTGCAGGACCCCACGGGAGGAGCTTTCTTT.

This sequence joins TRBV12-3 or TRBV12-4 and TRBJ2-1, with 14 bases lining up with TRBD2. The CDR3 contains 19 residues. V shed 6 bases, J shed 1 base, and the junction held 11 bases outside the gene matches. In DNA, the CDR3 is TGTGCCAGCAGGCCTCCGGGACTAGCGGGAGATAGGTCCTACAATGAGCAGTTCTTC. It encodes CASRPPGLAGDRSYNEQFF.

The table lists this clonotype with a few counts. J is TRBJ2-7 and V is TRBV5-1; a possible D gene is TRBD1 (5 bases). Per the germline V gene, CDR1 is SGHRS and CDR2 is YFSETQ. This CDR3 comprises 14 residues. Deletions cut 3 bases from V and 6 bases from J, with 16 bases between. Here the CDR3 reads CASSSNVQGREQYF. CDR3 nucleotides: TGCGCCAGCAGCTCTAACGTCCAGGGTCGCGAGCAGTACTTC.

The chain recombines TRBV20-1 with TRBJ2-5; 9 bases align to TRBD2. The CDR3 has 13 amino acids. The J segment lost 5 bases and the V segment lost 2 bases, leaving 3 bases of the junction unmatched. CDR1 and CDR2 from the germline V gene are DFQATT and SNEGSKA (reference sequence). The CDR3 protein is CSARLAGWETQYF. The CDR3 nucleotides read TGCAGTGCTAGACTAGCGGGGTGGGAGACCCAGTACTTC.

This clonotype was observed a few times. V and J are TRBV4-1 and TRBJ2-1; possible D gene TRBD1, 5 bases. Per the germline V gene, CDR1 is MGHRA and CDR2 is YSYEKL. The CDR3 length is 17 residues. V lost 0 bases and J 1 base, leaving 13 bases between the germline ends. CDR3 nucleotide sequence: TGCGCCAGCAGCCAAGATCGACAGCAAGTTTCCTACAATGAGCAGTTCTTC. It translates to CASSQDRQQVSYNEQFF.